These T cell receptor beta chains were read from a single sample in a study of cytotoxic CD8 clonotypes in ibrutinib-treated CLL. Assay used: immunoSEQ multiplex PCR; TCRdb lists only in-frame clones, some missing. The repertoire holds about 130,000 clones, around 84% seen once, with 3.3% in the top ten. Sample: PBMCs, taken after 24 months of ibrutinib treatment. All receptors derive from a human donor with chronic lymphocytic leukemia. CDR3s include the opening cysteine and the closing phenylalanine or tryptophan. A D gene is named only where the DNA matches it firmly. Clone size, where shown, is once, few, many, or a class for clones that have expanded.

clone_size,j_call,d_call,v_call,cdr3_nt,cdr3_aa
.,TRBJ2-3,.,TRBV6-5,TGTGCCACTCTGGGATTTCGTACGCAGTATTTT,CATLGFRTQYF
.,TRBJ2-2,TRBD1,TRBV5-1,TGCGCCAGCAGCTTGCAGACAGGGCCCACCGGGGAGCTGTTTTTT,CASSLQTGPTGELFF
.,TRBJ1-1,.,TRBV5-1,TGCGCCAGCAGCTTGGTAGGCGCCCCGAACACTGAAGCTTTCTTT,CASSLVGAPNTEAFF
.,TRBJ2-3,TRBD2,TRBV6-6,TGTGCCAGCACGCCTAGCGGAAACACAGATACGCAGTATTTT,CASTPSGNTDTQYF
.,TRBJ2-3,TRBD2,TRBV5-6,TGTGCCAGCAGCTTGGGGGGACTAGCGACAGATACGCAGTATTTT,CASSLGGLATDTQYF
.,TRBJ1-6,.,TRBV4-2,TGTGCCAGCAACCAACAATTACAGCGGAGAGGGGGACCGGCCTCCTATAATTCACCCCTCCACTTT,CASNQQLQRRGGPASYNSPLHF
.,TRBJ1-1,TRBD1,TRBV4-1,TGCGCCAGCAGCCCAGACACAAGACTGGGACAGACGAACACTGAAGCTTTCTTT,CASSPDTRLGQTNTEAFF
.,TRBJ1-2,.,TRBV7-8,TGTGCCAGCAGCTTACTGGAGACGGGCTATGGCTACACCTTC,CASSLLETGYGYTF
.,TRBJ2-3,TRBD1,TRBV25-1,TGTGCCAGCAGTGAACTTCCGGGACAGGGCACAGATACGCAGTATTTT,CASSELPGQGTDTQYF
.,TRBJ2-2,.,TRBV4-2,TGTGCCAGCAGCCAGGATATGACGGCAGGGGTGAACACCGGGGAGCTGTTTTTT,CASSQDMTAGVNTGELFF
.,TRBJ2-7,.,TRBV9,TGTGCCAGCAGCGTAGGGGTAGGGGGCTACGAGCAGTACTTC,CASSVGVGGYEQYF
.,TRBJ2-7,.,TRBV27,TGTGCCAGCAGTTTTGGACAAGCGAGCTCCTACGAGCAGTACTTC,CASSFGQASSYEQYF
once,TRBJ2-7,.,TRBV27,TGTGCCAGCAGTTTCCGGATACCTATCTCCTACGAGCAGTACTTC,CASSFRIPISYEQYF
.,TRBJ2-2,TRBD1,TRBV4-1,TGCGCCAGCAGCCAGAGACAGGGGGCTCGAACCGGGGAGCTGTTTTTT,CASSQRQGARTGELFF
.,TRBJ2-5,.,TRBV5-1,TGCGCCAGCAGCTTGGGCTCAGGAGTTGAGACCCAGTACTTC,CASSLGSGVETQYF
.,TRBJ1-6,.,TRBV5-1,TGCGCCAGCAGCTTTGACGCCGTGGGTTCACCCCTCCACTTT,CASSFDAVGSPLHF
.,TRBJ1-1,TRBD1,TRBV27,TGTGCCAGCAGTTCACAGGGGGCTGACGAAAGCACTGAAGCTTTCTTT,CASSSQGADESTEAFF
.,TRBJ1-4,TRBD1,TRBV7-9,TGTGCCAGCAGCGAGGACAGGTTTAATGAAAAACTGTTTTTT,CASSEDRFNEKLFF
.,TRBJ1-1,.,TRBV2,TGTGCCAGCAGTGAAGGGGTTAGGGGCACTGAAGCTTTCTTT,CASSEGVRGTEAFF
.,TRBJ2-2,TRBD1,TRBV2,TGTGCCAGCAGGGCTGGGACAGTCACCGGGGAGCTGTTTTTT,CASRAGTVTGELFF
.,TRBJ2-5,.,TRBV6-5,TGTGCCAGCACCGAGGACCCTACGTCCCAAGAGACCCAGTACTTC,CASTEDPTSQETQYF
.,TRBJ1-1,.,TRBV11-3,TGTGCCAGCAGCTTAGGGGGGATTGGCACTGAAGCTTTCTTT,CASSLGGIGTEAFF
.,TRBJ2-7,.,TRBV29-1,TGCAGCGCAAGCTACTACGAGCAGTACTTC,CSASYYEQYF
.,TRBJ2-6,.,TRBV6-5,TGTGCCAGCAGTTACCTAGCTTCTGGGGCCAACGTCCTGACTTTC,CASSYLASGANVLTF
.,TRBJ2-3,.,TRBV11-2,TGTGCCAGCAGCTTCAGGTCTTGGGGGAACCTGGGTGATACGCAGTATTTT,CASSFRSWGNLGDTQYF
.,TRBJ2-3,TRBD1,TRBV5-1,TGCGCCAGCAGCTTACGAGGGACAGGGGGCTTCCTTCCTAGCACAGATACGCAGTATTTT,CASSLRGTGGFLPSTDTQYF
.,TRBJ2-7,.,TRBV9,TGTGCCAGCAGCGTAGCAGACCTGACCTACGAGCAGTACTTC,CASSVADLTYEQYF
.,TRBJ1-1,TRBD1,TRBV2,TGTGCCAGCACCCGACAGGGGGCGAACACTGAAGCTTTCTTT,CASTRQGANTEAFF
.,TRBJ2-2,.,TRBV5-1,TGCGCCAGCAGCTCCAAAACTAGCTCCGGGGAGCTGTTTTTT,CASSSKTSSGELFF
.,TRBJ2-2,.,TRBV6-6,TGTGCCAGCAGTTACTTATCCGGTAACACCGGGGAGCTGTTTTTT,CASSYLSGNTGELFF
.,TRBJ2-7,.,TRBV5-1,TGCGCCAGCAGCCGGGACGGAATCTACGAGCAGTACTTC,CASSRDGIYEQYF
few,TRBJ2-5,.,TRBV11-2,TGTGCCAGCAGACGAGGACCGGGGCTCAAAGAGACCCAGTACTTC,CASRRGPGLKETQYF
.,TRBJ1-3,.,TRBV6-5,TGTGCCAGCAACAAGGGCAGCTCTGGAAACACCATATATTTT,CASNKGSSGNTIYF
.,TRBJ2-5,TRBD2,TRBV27,TGTGCCAGCAGCCTAGGCGGTTGGCGGGAGATTCAAGAGACCCAGTACTTC,CASSLGGWREIQETQYF
.,TRBJ2-1,.,TRBV19,TGTGCCAGTAGTCTCCTTCGCGTCAATGAGCAGTTCTTC,CASSLLRVNEQFF
.,TRBJ2-3,.,TRBV25-1,TGTGCCAGCAGTCGGGAACCTACGGGGGGCACAGATACGCAGTATTTT,CASSREPTGGTDTQYF
.,TRBJ1-2,.,TRBV4-2,TGTGCCAGCAGCACCAGAACTGGGGAGAGGAATCATGGCTACACCTTC,CASSTRTGERNHGYTF
few,TRBJ1-1,TRBD1,TRBV30,TGTGCCTGGAGACCTAGGACAGGCCGAGGTCCCACTGAAGCTTTCTTT,CAWRPRTGRGPTEAFF
once,TRBJ2-1,.,TRBV30,TGTGCCTGGAGCCAGGGGTATTCTGATGAGCAGTTCTTC,CAWSQGYSDEQFF
.,TRBJ2-7,.,TRBV6-6,TGTGCCAGCAGCCCGTCCTATTCCACCTACGAGCAGTACTTC,CASSPSYSTYEQYF
.,TRBJ1-4,.,TRBV5-1,TGCGCCAGCAGCTTAACGACAGGCCTAAATGAAAAACTGTTTTTT,CASSLTTGLNEKLFF
.,TRBJ2-3,.,TRBV7-6,TGTGCCAGCAGCCCCCTAGGGTACACAGATACGCAGTATTTT,CASSPLGYTDTQYF